This TCR beta chain was obtained from a study of T-cell memory formation after mild COVID-19. The length of the CDR3 is 14 residues. V was pared by 5 bases and J by 3 bases, with 16 bases between. The germline CDR1 and CDR2 sequences are DFQATT and SNEGSKA (reference sequence). TCRdb passed the 5' RACE reads through MiXCR, listing each CDR3 protein once. This repertoire shows 180,000 or so distinct CDR3 sequences, approximately 10% found once; its top ten account for about 3.8%. Sequenced sample: PBMCs or a T cell subset sorted from them (not recorded which). The V call is TRBV20-1, the J call TRBJ2-5; maybe TRBD1 (6 bases). This TCR derives from a man between 18 and 35 years old who had mild COVID-19 (a few samples of this study predate the infection). Cell type and time point are not known. The CDR3 coding sequence is TGCAGTGCTCTCACAGGGTATCGGGAAGAGACCCAGTACTTC. Its translation: CSALTGYREETQYF.